This passage covers 12 T cell receptor beta chains from one sample sequenced in a study of blood T cell repertoires in COVID-19. The data were produced by immunoSEQ multiplex PCR, yet TCRdb's version contains in-frame clones alone and is incomplete. The sample consists of some 460,000 clones, 75% to 90% of them appearing once. The specimen was PBMCs or T cells enriched from blood (not recorded which). The receptors derive from a woman aged 18-29 years who had recovered from COVID-19.

The CDR3 sequence is CASSFTGVDTEAFF. The CDR3 bases are TGTGCCAGCAGCTTTACAGGGGTCGACACTGAAGCTTTCTTT. The chain employs TRBV9 and TRBJ1-1; 7 nucleotides align to TRBD1. Germline values: CDR1 SGDLS, CDR2 YYNGEE. Trimming cost V 4 bases and J 3 bases; bases outside gene matches: 6. This CDR3 region has 14 residues.

The chain recombines TRBV5-1 with TRBJ1-2; D possibly corresponds to TRBD1 (6 bases). From germline, CDR1 is SGHRS and CDR2 YFSETQ. CDR3 size: 13 residues. Trimming removed 0 bases at V and 8 bases at J, with 11 bases between. CDR3 bases: TGCGCCAGCAGCTTGGACAGGGCCCAGGGCTACACCTTC. It encodes CASSLDRAQGYTF.

The V gene is TRBV28, the J gene TRBJ2-5, with TRBD1 matching 9 bases. This CDR3 is 15 amino acids long. In germline, CDR1 is MDHEN, CDR2 SYDVKM. J was trimmed by 5 bases and V by 6 bases; bases with no gene match: 10. CDR3 in amino acids: CASRSPGTGLETQYF. In DNA, the CDR3 is TGTGCCAGCAGGAGCCCAGGGACAGGGTTGGAGACCCAGTACTTC. The complete variable domain, with remaining parts taken from reference TRBV28 and TRBJ2-5, reads DVKVTQSSRYLVKRTGEKVFLECVQDMDHENMFWYRQDPGLGLRLIYFSYDVKMKEKGDIPEGYSVSREKKERFSLILESASTNQTSMYLCASRSPGTGLETQYFGPGTRLLVL.

V gene TRBV3-1 (or the pseudogene TRBV3-2) combines with J gene TRBJ2-5; 7 bases align to TRBD1. CDR3 size: 13 residues. J lost 4 bases, V lost 3 bases, and 2 bases had no gene match. The V gene's germline CDR1 is LGHDT and CDR2 YNNKEL (reference sequence). CDR3 sequence: CASSQNRGETQYF. The CDR3 nucleotides are TGTGCCAGCAGCCAGAACAGGGGAGAGACCCAGTACTTC.

The gene calls are TRBV7-8 and TRBJ2-7; TRBD2 agrees at 9 bases. Per the germline V gene, CDR1 is SGHVS and CDR2 is FQNEAQ. The V segment lost 1 base and the J segment 4 bases; nucleotides outside the gene matches: 8. The CDR3 runs to 16 residues. The CDR3 protein is CASSLEAGGTWYEQYF. The DNA for the CDR3 is TGTGCCAGCAGCTTAGAAGCGGGGGGAACTTGGTACGAGCAGTACTTC. The full variable domain, in which reference TRBV7-8 and TRBJ2-7 provide the parts outside the CDR3, is GAGVSQSPRYKVAKRGQDVALRCDPISGHVSLFWYQQALGQGPEFLTYFQNEAQLDKSGLPSDRFFAERPEGSVSTLKIQRTQQEDSAVYLCASSLEAGGTWYEQYFGPGTRLTVT.

The chain carries TRBV3-1 (or the pseudogene TRBV3-2) and TRBJ2-5; D gene unclear. The CDR3 runs 13 residues. Germline V gene data show CDR1 as LGHDT and CDR2 as YNNKEL (reference sequence). V lost 7 bases, J lost 2 bases, and 11 bases lay in between. The CDR3 sequence: CASKWSVQETQYF. The DNA for the CDR3 is TGTGCCAGCAAATGGAGTGTACAAGAGACCCAGTACTTC.

V usage is TRBV9 and J usage is TRBJ1-1, with 9 nucleotides matching TRBD1. The length of the CDR3 is 13 residues. V trimming: 4 bases; J trimming: 10 bases; junction bases outside the gene matches: 8. The V gene's germline CDR1 is SGDLS and CDR2 YYNGEE. In nucleotides, the CDR3 is TGTGCCAGCAGCCCTGGACAGGGGACCCGAGCTTTCTTT. Its translation: CASSPGQGTRAFF.

The chain couples TRBV5-1 to TRBJ2-1, with 8 bases aligning to TRBD1. The CDR3 extends over 15 amino acids. V trimming: 4 bases; J trimming: 6 bases; junction bases outside the gene matches: 9. The V gene's germline CDR1 is SGHRS and CDR2 YFSETQ. CDR3 nucleotide sequence: TGCGCCAGCAGCCTTATGACAGGGGACCTCAATGAGCAGTTCTTC. It is translated as CASSLMTGDLNEQFF.

The chain employs TRBV30 and TRBJ1-1; no definite D call. The CDR3 totals 13 residues. Trimming shortened V by 3 bases and J by 3 bases, and 11 bases separated the two germline ends. CDR1 and CDR2 from the germline V gene are GTSNPN and SVGIG (reference sequence). The CDR3 region is CAWRGRGYTEAFF. CDR3 in DNA: TGTGCCTGGAGAGGTCGGGGTTACACTGAAGCTTTCTTT.

The chain combines TRBV10-1 with TRBJ1-2; D is undetermined. Trimming stripped 2 bases from V and 2 bases from J, with 6 bases between. Germline CDR1 and CDR2: WNHNN and SYGVQD (reference sequence). The CDR3 extends over 13 amino acids. The CDR3 region is CASSERVNYGYTF. Here the CDR3 DNA reads TGCGCCAGCAGTGAGCGGGTCAACTATGGCTACACCTTC.

This clone was observed a handful of times. V usage is TRBV6-5 and J usage is TRBJ2-7; 11 bases line up with TRBD2. The germline V gene encodes CDR1 MNHEY and CDR2 SVGAGI. This CDR3 spans 13 amino acids. The V and J ends lost 10 bases and 10 bases, in that order; junction bases with no gene match: 12. This CDR3 reads CATVLAGVGFQYF. The CDR3 bases are TGTGCCACCGTACTAGCGGGGGTCGGATTCCAGTACTTC.

The V call is TRBV6-5, the J call TRBJ1-5; possible D gene TRBD1, 5 bases. CDR3 length: 13 amino acids. Trimming left V 10 bases short and J 4 bases short, with 14 bases between. Looked up from germline, CDR1 is MNHEY and CDR2 is SVGAGI. The CDR3 here is CATRSGGNQPQHF. In DNA form, the CDR3 reads TGTGCCACCCGATCCGGGGGTAATCAGCCCCAGCATTTT.